The rows below give T cell receptor beta chains drawn from one sample of a study of shared clonotypes between healthy human individuals. TCRdb keeps only in-frame clones here, not all; method: immunoSEQ multiplex PCR. The data contain fewer than 3 million clones, 92% of them singletons. The sequencing sample was made of naive CD4+ T cells from PBMCs. These receptors were taken from a young man in good health. Some clones in this sample may be carry-over from other donors' samples. The CDR3 runs from the conserved cysteine through the conserved F or W. D genes are given only for firm matches. Expanded clones are given a class, and other clones once, few, many or no size at all.

J gene: TRBJ2-2
clone size: -
D gene: TRBD1
V gene: TRBV15
CDR3 protein: CATSRQGADTGELFF
CDR3 DNA: TGTGCCACCAGCCGACAGGGGGCCGACACCGGGGAGCTGTTTTTT

J gene: TRBJ2-5
clone size: few
D gene: -
V gene: TRBV19
CDR3 protein: CASSIGGPGETQYF
CDR3 DNA: TGTGCCAGTAGTATAGGAGGGCCGGGAGAGACCCAGTACTTC

J gene: TRBJ1-1
clone size: -
D gene: TRBD1
V gene: TRBV5-1
CDR3 protein: CASSLIGQGVVYTEAFF
CDR3 DNA: TGCGCCAGCAGCTTGATTGGACAGGGGGTGGTGTACACTGAAGCTTTCTTT

J gene: TRBJ2-5
clone size: -
D gene: TRBD2
V gene: TRBV29-1
CDR3 protein: CSVRGGGIQETQYF
CDR3 DNA: TGCAGCGTACGGGGGGGCGGTATTCAAGAGACCCAGTACTTC

J gene: TRBJ2-7
clone size: -
D gene: -
V gene: TRBV5-1
CDR3 protein: CASSLFRASYEQYF
CDR3 DNA: TGCGCCAGCAGCTTGTTCAGAGCATCCTACGAGCAGTACTTC

J gene: TRBJ2-7
clone size: -
D gene: -
V gene: TRBV28
CDR3 protein: CASSIAGLRPYF
CDR3 DNA: TGTGCCAGCAGTATAGCCGGACTTAGGCCGTACTTC

J gene: TRBJ2-1
clone size: -
D gene: -
V gene: TRBV5-1
CDR3 protein: CASSARDYNEQFF
CDR3 DNA: TGCGCCAGCAGCGCCCGGGACTACAATGAGCAGTTCTTC

J gene: TRBJ2-5
clone size: -
D gene: -
V gene: TRBV30
CDR3 protein: CAWGLQAEETQYF
CDR3 DNA: TGTGCCTGGGGATTACAGGCTGAGGAGACCCAGTACTTC

J gene: TRBJ1-5
clone size: -
D gene: -
V gene: TRBV10-3
CDR3 protein: CAISEAGQSNQPQHF
CDR3 DNA: TGTGCCATCAGTGAAGCGGGACAAAGCAATCAGCCCCAGCATTTT

J gene: TRBJ2-7
clone size: -
D gene: -
V gene: TRBV5-4
CDR3 protein: CASSPASRVVDEQYF
CDR3 DNA: TGTGCCAGCAGCCCAGCCTCCAGGGTTGTCGACGAGCAGTACTTC

J gene: TRBJ2-3
clone size: -
D gene: -
V gene: TRBV7-9
CDR3 protein: CASSPRSDTQYF
CDR3 DNA: TGTGCCAGCAGCCCTAGGTCAGATACGCAGTATTTT

J gene: TRBJ1-2
clone size: -
D gene: -
V gene: TRBV6-5
CDR3 protein: CASSSPGVVAYTF
CDR3 DNA: TGTGCCAGCAGTAGTCCAGGGGTAGTGGCCTACACCTTC

J gene: TRBJ2-7
clone size: once
D gene: TRBD2
V gene: TRBV19
CDR3 protein: CASSIERGLGRSEQYF
CDR3 DNA: TGTGCCAGTAGTATAGAACGGGGACTAGGTCGCTCCGAGCAGTACTTC

J gene: TRBJ2-5
clone size: -
D gene: -
V gene: TRBV6-6
CDR3 protein: CASSPLLAQETQYF
CDR3 DNA: TGTGCCAGCAGCCCCCTTTTAGCCCAAGAGACCCAGTACTTC

J gene: TRBJ2-1
clone size: -
D gene: -
V gene: TRBV29-1
CDR3 protein: CSLGVSSYNEQFF
CDR3 DNA: TGCAGCCTGGGGGTAAGCTCCTACAATGAGCAGTTCTTC

J gene: TRBJ2-7
clone size: -
D gene: -
V gene: TRBV28
CDR3 protein: CASSLGGPYSYEQYF
CDR3 DNA: TGTGCCAGCAGTTTGGGGGGACCGTACTCCTACGAGCAGTACTTC

J gene: TRBJ2-2
clone size: -
D gene: TRBD2
V gene: TRBV4-2
CDR3 protein: CASSQDLAGSNTGELFF
CDR3 DNA: TGTGCCAGCAGCCAAGACCTAGCGGGGTCCAACACCGGGGAGCTGTTTTTT

J gene: TRBJ1-2
clone size: -
D gene: TRBD1
V gene: TRBV6-5
CDR3 protein: CASGTGDNYGYTF
CDR3 DNA: TGTGCCAGCGGGACAGGGGATAACTATGGCTACACCTTC

J gene: TRBJ2-5
clone size: -
D gene: -
V gene: TRBV14
CDR3 protein: CASSQKQGLNQETQYF
CDR3 DNA: TGTGCCAGCAGCCAAAAACAGGGACTGAACCAAGAGACCCAGTACTTC

J gene: TRBJ2-7
clone size: -
D gene: -
V gene: TRBV28
CDR3 protein: CASSRARSYEQYF
CDR3 DNA: TGTGCCAGCAGCCGAGCTCGCTCCTACGAGCAGTACTTC

J gene: TRBJ1-4
clone size: -
D gene: TRBD1
V gene: TRBV28
CDR3 protein: CASSPSPTIDRANEKLFF
CDR3 DNA: TGTGCCAGCAGTCCCTCCCCAACTATCGACAGGGCTAATGAAAAACTGTTTTTT

J gene: TRBJ2-5
clone size: -
D gene: TRBD2
V gene: TRBV2
CDR3 protein: CASRDGLARETQYF
CDR3 DNA: TGTGCCAGCAGGGACGGACTAGCGAGGGAGACCCAGTACTTC

J gene: TRBJ1-5
clone size: -
D gene: -
V gene: TRBV18
CDR3 protein: CASSPGLGLVGNQPQHF
CDR3 DNA: TGTGCCAGCTCACCTGGGTTAGGGCTCGTTGGCAATCAGCCCCAGCATTTT

J gene: TRBJ2-1
clone size: -
D gene: TRBD2
V gene: TRBV5-4
CDR3 protein: CASSLEQRGREQFF
CDR3 DNA: TGTGCCAGCAGCTTGGAGCAGCGGGGGCGAGAGCAGTTCTTC

J gene: TRBJ1-2
clone size: -
D gene: -
V gene: TRBV6-5
CDR3 protein: CASSYAGQNYGYTF
CDR3 DNA: TGTGCCAGCAGTTACGCAGGGCAGAACTATGGCTACACCTTC

J gene: TRBJ2-1
clone size: -
D gene: TRBD1
V gene: TRBV28
CDR3 protein: CASSQFRRQGASEQFF
CDR3 DNA: TGTGCCAGCAGCCAGTTTAGGAGACAGGGGGCGTCCGAGCAGTTCTTC

J gene: TRBJ2-3
clone size: -
D gene: TRBD2
V gene: TRBV5-1
CDR3 protein: CASADVAGGPGDTQYF
CDR3 DNA: TGCGCCAGCGCTGATGTAGCGGGAGGGCCCGGAGATACGCAGTATTTT

J gene: TRBJ2-7
clone size: -
D gene: -
V gene: TRBV11-2
CDR3 protein: CASRRVGGSYEQYF
CDR3 DNA: TGTGCCAGCAGGAGAGTGGGGGGTTCCTACGAGCAGTACTTC

J gene: TRBJ1-1
clone size: -
D gene: -
V gene: TRBV19
CDR3 protein: CASSIDLGTKNTEAFF
CDR3 DNA: TGTGCCAGTAGTATAGATCTTGGGACAAAGAACACTGAAGCTTTCTTT

J gene: TRBJ1-4
clone size: -
D gene: -
V gene: TRBV28
CDR3 protein: CASSLAVKGGNEKLFF
CDR3 DNA: TGTGCCAGCAGTTTGGCAGTAAAAGGTGGTAATGAAAAACTGTTTTTT

J gene: TRBJ2-3
clone size: -
D gene: -
V gene: TRBV2
CDR3 protein: CASSGIPRDTDTQYF
CDR3 DNA: TGTGCCAGCAGTGGGATCCCCAGGGACACAGATACGCAGTATTTT

J gene: TRBJ2-2
clone size: -
D gene: -
V gene: TRBV6-1
CDR3 protein: CASSFSGANTGELFF
CDR3 DNA: TGTGCCAGCAGTTTTAGCGGAGCGAACACCGGGGAGCTGTTTTTT

J gene: TRBJ2-7
clone size: -
D gene: -
V gene: TRBV19
CDR3 protein: CASSIDPGPDRLEQYF
CDR3 DNA: TGTGCCAGTAGTATAGATCCGGGTCCAGATCGCCTCGAGCAGTACTTC

J gene: TRBJ2-5
clone size: -
D gene: -
V gene: TRBV30
CDR3 protein: CAWSSGYQETQYF
CDR3 DNA: TGTGCCTGGAGTTCAGGGTACCAAGAGACCCAGTACTTC

J gene: TRBJ1-1
clone size: -
D gene: -
V gene: TRBV6-1
CDR3 protein: CASSPPGVPGEAFF
CDR3 DNA: TGTGCCAGCAGTCCACCGGGGGTCCCTGGGGAAGCTTTCTTT

J gene: TRBJ2-7
clone size: -
D gene: TRBD2
V gene: TRBV29-1
CDR3 protein: CSVTPQYRGLAGDGGEQYF
CDR3 DNA: TGCAGCGTTACCCCCCAATACAGAGGACTAGCGGGAGACGGCGGCGAGCAGTACTTC

J gene: TRBJ1-5
clone size: -
D gene: -
V gene: TRBV28
CDR3 protein: CASSSGGNQPQHF
CDR3 DNA: TGTGCCAGCAGTTCCGGGGGCAATCAGCCCCAGCATTTT

J gene: TRBJ2-2
clone size: -
D gene: -
V gene: TRBV6-5
CDR3 protein: CAIKPDQRTGELFF
CDR3 DNA: TGTGCCATAAAGCCGGATCAAAGGACCGGGGAGCTGTTTTTT

J gene: TRBJ2-1
clone size: -
D gene: TRBD2
V gene: TRBV5-8
CDR3 protein: CASSLETSGRRNEQFF
CDR3 DNA: TGTGCCAGCAGCCTGGAGACTAGCGGGAGACGGAATGAGCAGTTCTTC

J gene: TRBJ2-3
clone size: -
D gene: -
V gene: TRBV20-1
CDR3 protein: CSASSRNTQYF
CDR3 DNA: TGCAGTGCTAGCTCCCGCAATACGCAGTATTTT

J gene: TRBJ2-1
clone size: -
D gene: TRBD2
V gene: TRBV14
CDR3 protein: CASSPTRTSGREQFF
CDR3 DNA: TGTGCCAGCAGCCCCACCCGGACTAGCGGGAGGGAGCAGTTCTTC

J gene: TRBJ1-5
clone size: -
D gene: TRBD1
V gene: TRBV19
CDR3 protein: CASSVTDRGNQPQHF
CDR3 DNA: TGTGCCAGTAGTGTCACGGACAGGGGGAATCAGCCCCAGCATTTT

J gene: TRBJ2-2
clone size: -
D gene: -
V gene: TRBV4-2
CDR3 protein: CASSQEDGSNTGELFF
CDR3 DNA: TGTGCCAGCAGCCAAGAAGACGGGAGTAACACCGGGGAGCTGTTTTTT

J gene: TRBJ2-3
clone size: -
D gene: -
V gene: TRBV5-1
CDR3 protein: CASTTGTTSTDTQYF
CDR3 DNA: TGCGCCAGCACCACCGGGACAACTAGCACAGATACGCAGTATTTT

J gene: TRBJ2-5
clone size: -
D gene: -
V gene: TRBV23-1
CDR3 protein: CASKIQETQYF
CDR3 DNA: TGCGCCAGCAAAATACAAGAGACCCAGTACTTC

J gene: TRBJ2-1
clone size: -
D gene: TRBD2
V gene: TRBV7-3
CDR3 protein: CASSRTSGGSSYNEQFF
CDR3 DNA: TGTGCCAGCAGTAGGACTAGCGGGGGTAGCTCCTACAATGAGCAGTTCTTC

J gene: TRBJ2-1
clone size: -
D gene: TRBD2
V gene: TRBV2
CDR3 protein: CASRGGLAGGNNEQFF
CDR3 DNA: TGTGCCAGCAGGGGGGGACTAGCGGGAGGGAACAATGAGCAGTTCTTC

J gene: TRBJ2-7
clone size: once
D gene: TRBD1
V gene: TRBV6-1
CDR3 protein: CASYRGYEQYF
CDR3 DNA: TGTGCCAGCTACAGGGGCTACGAGCAGTACTTC

J gene: TRBJ1-2
clone size: -
D gene: -
V gene: TRBV28
CDR3 protein: CASSSPGSLGDGYTF
CDR3 DNA: TGTGCCAGCAGCTCCCCCGGGTCCCTCGGGGATGGCTACACCTTC

J gene: TRBJ2-7
clone size: once
D gene: -
V gene: TRBV15
CDR3 protein: CATSVLSGSHEQYF
CDR3 DNA: TGTGCCACCAGCGTCTTATCTGGGAGCCACGAGCAGTACTTC

J gene: TRBJ1-5
clone size: -
D gene: -
V gene: TRBV28
CDR3 protein: CASRGGVNQPQHF
CDR3 DNA: TGTGCCAGCAGGGGGGGAGTAAATCAGCCCCAGCATTTT

J gene: TRBJ1-3
clone size: once
D gene: -
V gene: TRBV5-1
CDR3 protein: CASSLNGSPSGNTIYF
CDR3 DNA: TGCGCCAGCAGCTTGAATGGGTCCCCCTCTGGAAACACCATATATTTT